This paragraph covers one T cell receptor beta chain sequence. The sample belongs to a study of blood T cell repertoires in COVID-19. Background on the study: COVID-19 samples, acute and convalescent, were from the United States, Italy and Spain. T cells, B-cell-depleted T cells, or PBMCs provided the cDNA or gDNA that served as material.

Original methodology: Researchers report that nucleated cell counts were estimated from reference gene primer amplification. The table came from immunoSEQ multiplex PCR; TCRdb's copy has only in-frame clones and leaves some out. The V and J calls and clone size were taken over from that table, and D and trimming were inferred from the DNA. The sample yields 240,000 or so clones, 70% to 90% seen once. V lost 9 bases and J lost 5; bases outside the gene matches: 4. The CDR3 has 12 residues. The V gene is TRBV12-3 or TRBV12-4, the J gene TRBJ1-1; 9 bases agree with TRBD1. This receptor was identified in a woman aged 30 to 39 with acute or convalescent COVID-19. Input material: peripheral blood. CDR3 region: CASYRGRTEAFF. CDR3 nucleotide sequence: TGTGCCAGTTACAGGGGGCGGACTGAAGCTTTCTTT.